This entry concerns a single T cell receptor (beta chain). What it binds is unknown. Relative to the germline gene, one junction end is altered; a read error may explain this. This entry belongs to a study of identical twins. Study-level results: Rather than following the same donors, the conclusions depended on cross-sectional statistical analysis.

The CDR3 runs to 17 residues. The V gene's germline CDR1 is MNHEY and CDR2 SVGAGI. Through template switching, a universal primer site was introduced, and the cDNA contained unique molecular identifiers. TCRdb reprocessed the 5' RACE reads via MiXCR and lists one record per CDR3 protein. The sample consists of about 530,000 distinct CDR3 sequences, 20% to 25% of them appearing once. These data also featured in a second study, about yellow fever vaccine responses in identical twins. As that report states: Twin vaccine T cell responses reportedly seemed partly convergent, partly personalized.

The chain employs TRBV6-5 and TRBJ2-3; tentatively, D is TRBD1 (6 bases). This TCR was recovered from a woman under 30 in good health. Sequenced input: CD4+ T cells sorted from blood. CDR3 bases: TGTGCCAGCAGCTACTACCCACCGGGACACAGCACAGATACGCAGTATTTT. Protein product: CASSYYPPGHSTDTQYF.